Following are 27 T cell receptor beta chains from one sample sequenced in a study of cytomegalovirus exposure and HLA in healthy donors. TCRdb's table, derived via immunoSEQ multiplex PCR, lists solely in-frame clones and lacks some. The table has 250,000 to 400,000 clones, approximately 85% seen once; the top ten hold roughly 0.96%. Sequencing used PBMCs. The receptors here all came from a young man in good health and CMV-seronegative.

This clone was recorded only once. The chain joins TRBV27 to TRBJ2-7; 8 positions match TRBD1. Trimming took 3 bases from V and 4 from J; bases not matched to a gene: 14. Germline CDR1 MNHEY, CDR2 SMNVEV (reference sequence). The CDR3 sequence is 17 residues long. The CDR3 DNA sequence: TGTGCCAGCAGTTTGCAGGGGGCTTCGACGGCCCCATACGAGCAGTACTTC. Protein: CASSLQGASTAPYEQYF.

The chain employs TRBV6-6 and TRBJ2-1; D is possibly TRBD1 (5 bases). CDR3 length: 14 amino acids. The germline CDR1 and CDR2 sequences are MNHNY and SVGAGI (reference sequence). Trimming took off 4 bases at V and 2 bases at J, with 9 bases between the two ends. The CDR3 loop reads CASSFKDTYNEQFF. The CDR3 nucleotides read TGTGCCAGCAGTTTCAAGGACACCTACAATGAGCAGTTCTTC.

V gene TRBV30 combines with J gene TRBJ2-3, with TRBD2 matching 13 bases. Germline assignment: CDR1 GTSNPN and CDR2 SVGIG (reference sequence). The CDR3 length is 19 residues. The J segment lost 2 bases and the V segment lost 2 bases, leaving 13 bases of the junction unmatched. The CDR3, as DNA: TGTGCCTGGAGTCTGACGGGACTAGCGGGGACGTACTACACAGATACGCAGTATTTT. It yields the protein CAWSLTGLAGTYYTDTQYF.

The V gene is TRBV2, the J gene TRBJ1-1, with D possibly being TRBD1 (6 bases). V was trimmed by 4 bases and J by 2 bases, leaving 17 bases between them. The CDR3 spans 16 residues. Germline CDR1 is SNHLY and CDR2 is FYNNEI. The CDR3 DNA follows: TGTGCCAGCAGTGCACTGTCTCCGGGACAAAACACTGAAGCTTTCTTT. Translating it yields CASSALSPGQNTEAFF.

The CDR3 nucleotides are TGTGCCAGCAGCCTCGGAGGGGGGGCTAACTATGGCTACACCTTC. Its protein is CASSLGGGANYGYTF. This chain connects TRBV13 to TRBJ1-2; D is perhaps TRBD1 (6 bases). Trimming pared 5 bases from V and 0 bases from J, leaving 13 bases between. This CDR3 region has 15 residues. Germline CDR1 is PRHDT and CDR2 is FYEKMQ (reference sequence).

The V and J genes are TRBV6-5 and TRBJ1-2, with 8 nucleotides matching TRBD1. The CDR3 is 14 residues long. CDR1 MNHEY and CDR2 SVGAGI come from the germline V gene. Trimming took 5 bases from V and 6 from J; bases not matched to a gene: 8. CDR3 protein: CASSRDRRANGYTF. The CDR3 DNA reads as TGTGCCAGCAGTCGGGACAGGAGGGCTAATGGCTACACCTTC.

This clone was seen once. The chain employs TRBV7-2 and TRBJ2-7, with D hard to call. This CDR3 region has 11 residues. V was shortened by 0 bases and J by 6 bases, with 3 bases between the two germline ends. The V gene's germline CDR1 is SGHTA and CDR2 FQGNSA. The CDR3 reads CASSLAVEQYF. For the CDR3, the DNA is TGTGCCAGCAGCTTAGCCGTCGAGCAGTACTTC.

This clone appeared a few times. The chain has TRBV7-9 and TRBJ2-1; no definite D call. CDR1 is SEHNR and CDR2 is FQNEAQ in the germline V gene (reference sequence). The V and J ends lost 5 bases and 7 bases respectively, with 6 bases between them. This CDR3 spans 11 amino acids. CDR3 DNA sequence: TGTGCCAGCAGCATACGGAATGAGCAGTTCTTC. This gives the protein CASSIRNEQFF.

This chain uses TRBV10-2 with TRBJ1-5; tentatively, D is TRBD1 (5 bases). CDR3 length: 16 residues. Trimming stripped 3 bases from V and 3 bases from J, with 15 bases between. Germline loops: CDR1 WSHSY, CDR2 SAAADI. The CDR3 region has the DNA TGCGCCAGCAGTGAAGGTCGAGGGACTACCAATCAGCCCCAGCATTTT. Translated: CASSEGRGTTNQPQHF.

This clone occurred a few times. The gene calls are TRBV30 and TRBJ1-2, with D unclear. The length of the CDR3 is 13 residues. V was pared by 3 bases and J by 4 bases, with 12 bases between. Germline loops: CDR1 GTSNPN, CDR2 SVGIG (reference sequence). Written as DNA, the CDR3 is TGTGCCTGGAGCCTCGGGTTCATCTATGGCTACACCTTC. It codes for CAWSLGFIYGYTF.

V gene TRBV18 combines with J gene TRBJ1-1; D unclear. Trimming removed 0 bases from V and 8 bases from J, with 10 bases in between. Germline V lookup: CDR1 KGHSH, CDR2 LQKENI. CDR3 length: 13 amino acids. The CDR3 loop is CASSPPGSSEAFF. The CDR3 coding sequence is TGTGCCAGCTCACCACCGGGCAGTTCCGAAGCTTTCTTT. The whole variable domain, filled in from reference TRBV18 and TRBJ1-1, reads NAGVMQNPRHLVRRRGQEARLRCSPMKGHSHVYWYRQLPEEGLKFMVYLQKENIIDESGMPKERFSAEFPKEGPSILRIQQVVRGDSAAYFCASSPPGSSEAFFGQGTRLTVV.

This clone was seen only a few times. This sequence joins TRBV11-2 and TRBJ1-2; 8 nucleotides match TRBD1. V lost 5 bases and J lost 4; bases outside the gene matches: 6. This CDR3 is built from 14 residues. The V gene's germline CDR1 is SGHAT and CDR2 FQNNGV. The CDR3 here is CASSPGTGGYGYTF. DNA of the CDR3: TGTGCCAGCAGCCCCGGGACAGGCGGCTATGGCTACACCTTC. The complete variable domain, with remaining parts taken from reference TRBV11-2 and TRBJ1-2, reads EAGVAQSPRYKIIEKRQSVAFWCNPISGHATLYWYQQILGQGPKLLIQFQNNGVVDDSQLPKDRFSAERLKGVDSTLKIQPAKLEDSAVYLCASSPGTGGYGYTFGSGTRLTVV.

The V gene is TRBV6-5, the J gene TRBJ1-3; D not resolved. The V gene's germline CDR1 is MNHEY and CDR2 SVGAGI. There are 14 residues in the CDR3. V lost 6 bases to trimming and J lost 0 bases, with 9 bases between them. This chain's CDR3 is CASRLSSSGNTIYF. The DNA of the CDR3 is TGTGCCAGCAGACTATCCTCCTCTGGAAACACCATATATTTT.

A single count supports this clone. The chain links TRBV27 to TRBJ1-4; D is possibly TRBD1 (6 bases). This CDR3 spans 15 amino acids. The V end lost 5 bases, the J end lost 0 bases, and 10 bases lay between the germline ends. Germline CDR1 is MNHEY and CDR2 is SMNVEV (reference sequence). CDR3 bases: TGTGCCAGCAGTGGGGGGGCCCCAACTAATGAAAAACTGTTTTTT. Its protein product is CASSGGAPTNEKLFF. The complete variable domain, with remaining parts taken from reference TRBV27 and TRBJ1-4, reads EAQVTQNPRYLITVTGKKLTVTCSQNMNHEYMSWYRQDPGLGLRQIYYSMNVEVTDKGDVPEGYKVSRKEKRNFPLILESPSPNQTSLYFCASSGGAPTNEKLFFGSGTQLSVL.

The chain is built from TRBV7-8 and TRBJ2-7, with D tentatively TRBD1 (6 bases). The V end was cut by 5 bases, the J end by 1 base, with 15 bases between. The germline gives CDR1 SGHVS, CDR2 FQNEAQ. The CDR3 loop spans 15 amino acids. In DNA, the CDR3 is TGTGCCAGCAGCCCAGGGGCGTTTGGGTCCTACGAGCAGTACTTC. This gives the protein CASSPGAFGSYEQYF.

V usage is TRBV5-8 and J usage is TRBJ1-3, with D hard to call. The CDR3 contains 11 residues. The V end lost 4 bases, the J end lost 8 bases, and 7 bases lay between the germline ends. Germline V gene lookup returns CDR1 SGHTS and CDR2 YDEGEE. CDR3 in DNA: TGTGCCAGCAGCCAGGTAGACACCATATATTTT. This gives the protein CASSQVDTIYF.

The chain joins TRBV6-5 to TRBJ1-1; 7 positions agree with TRBD1. After removal of 2 bases from V and 11 bases from J, the junction contained 8 bases not matched to a gene. Germline loops: CDR1 MNHEY, CDR2 SVGAGI. The CDR3 length is 13 residues. The CDR3 loop is CASSYNRGRDAFF. The CDR3 coding sequence is TGTGCCAGCAGTTACAACAGGGGCCGGGATGCTTTCTTT.

This chain links TRBV11-2 with TRBJ1-1; D remains unclear. Germline V gene sequence: CDR1 SGHAT, CDR2 FQNNGV. The V and J ends lost 0 bases and 3 bases respectively, with 17 bases between them. This CDR3 spans 17 amino acids. The CDR3 reads CASSLDLGREIHTEAFF. The CDR3 DNA reads as TGTGCCAGCAGCTTAGATTTGGGTCGGGAGATTCACACTGAAGCTTTCTTT.

The V and J genes are TRBV7-9 and TRBJ2-7; 11 nucleotides match TRBD1. This CDR3 spans 13 amino acids. The germline gives CDR1 SEHNR, CDR2 FQNEAQ (reference sequence). J was trimmed by 3 bases and V by 8 bases; bases with no gene match: 3. The CDR3 is CASAGTGGYEQYF. The CDR3 DNA is TGTGCCAGCGCCGGGACAGGGGGCTACGAGCAGTACTTC.

This chain uses TRBV7-9 with TRBJ1-2; TRBD1 might be the D (6 bases). CDR1 and CDR2 (germline): SEHNR, FQNEAQ (reference sequence). This CDR3 region has 13 residues. Trimming took 5 bases from V and 4 from J, leaving 11 bases between them. The CDR3 region is CASSPGVGYGYTF. CDR3 nucleotides: TGTGCCAGCAGCCCAGGGGTAGGCTATGGCTACACCTTC.

The CDR3 here is CASSPGLAGVDTQYF. The CDR3 nucleotides are TGTGCCAGCAGCCCCGGACTAGCGGGGGTAGATACGCAGTATTTT. The rearrangement uses TRBV7-6 and TRBJ2-3; TRBD2 matches at 13 bases. V trimming: 5 bases; J trimming: 5 bases; junction bases outside the gene matches: 4. The germline gives CDR1 SGHVS, CDR2 FNYEAQ. The CDR3 has 15 amino acids.

J is TRBJ1-2 and V is TRBV6-5; no clear D. With 5 bases removed from V and 2 bases from J, the gap between germline ends came to 12 bases. CDR3 length equals 14 residues. CDR1 and CDR2 from the germline V gene are MNHEY and SVGAGI. The CDR3 nucleotides are TGTGCCAGCAGTGACTTGGCGGGCAACTATGGCTACACCTTC. Translation gives CASSDLAGNYGYTF.

The genes are TRBV18 and TRBJ1-1; tentatively, D is TRBD1 (5 bases). The CDR3 contains 16 residues. Trimming shortened V by 6 bases and J by 1 base, and 18 bases separated the two germline ends. Germline V lookup: CDR1 KGHSH, CDR2 LQKENI. The chain's CDR3 is CASSRSMTEKNTEAFF. Here the CDR3 DNA reads TGTGCCAGCTCGCGCTCCATGACAGAGAAGAACACTGAAGCTTTCTTT.

The rearrangement uses TRBV4-1 and TRBJ1-6; D perhaps matches TRBD1 (6 bases). Trimming removed 1 base at V and 0 bases at J, with 7 bases between. The CDR3 length is 16 residues. Germline V CDR1 and CDR2: MGHRA, YSYEKL. The CDR3: CASSQVQGSYNSPLHF. DNA for the CDR3: TGCGCCAGCAGCCAAGTACAGGGCTCCTATAATTCACCCCTCCACTTT.

This chain links TRBV27 with TRBJ2-6; D unresolved. V lost 6 bases to trimming and J lost 0 bases, with 6 bases between them. Germline CDR1 reads MNHEY; CDR2 reads SMNVEV (reference sequence). The CDR3 is 14 residues long. The CDR3 spells CASRSGSGANVLTF. The CDR3 DNA follows: TGTGCCAGCAGGAGTGGCTCTGGGGCCAACGTCCTGACTTTC.

This chain links TRBV5-1 with TRBJ2-7, with 7 bases identical to TRBD1. V lost 2 bases, J lost 1 base, and 6 bases stayed unmatched. This CDR3 region has 15 residues. Germline V lookup: CDR1 SGHRS, CDR2 YFSETQ. In nucleotides, the CDR3 is TGCGCCAGCAGCTTATCTGGACAGGCATCCTACGAGCAGTACTTC. The encoded protein is CASSLSGQASYEQYF.

The rearrangement uses TRBV11-2 and TRBJ1-2; maybe TRBD1 (5 bases). V was pared by 5 bases and J by 0 bases, with 22 bases between. The CDR3 has 18 residues. CDR1 SGHAT and CDR2 FQNNGV come from the germline V gene. The DNA of the CDR3 is TGTGCCAGCAGCAAAACCACCCGTGACAGAATAACTAACTATGGCTACACCTTC. Amino acids: CASSKTTRDRITNYGYTF.